The clone carrying this TCR beta chain appeared a few times. The V segment lost 7 bases and the J segment 5 bases; nucleotides outside the gene matches: 9. The germline V gene encodes CDR1 SNHLY and CDR2 FYNNEI. The length of the CDR3 is 14 residues. These data belong to a study of blood T cell repertoires in COVID-19. Methods used by the authors: Amplification of reference gene primers was used by the study to estimate nucleated cell counts. Measured with immunoSEQ multiplex PCR; TCRdb has only the in-frame clones, and not every one. The DNA was the basis for D and trimming; V, J and clone size are from that table. The sample consists of about 140,000 clones, approximately 80% of them appearing once.

The TCR was taken from a man aged 55 to 70 with active or convalescent COVID-19. V and J are TRBV2 and TRBJ2-5; 8 nucleotides align to TRBD2. The specimen sequenced was peripheral blood. CDR3 nucleotides: TGTGCCAGCACCTCAGGACCGGGGGGGGAGACCCAGTACTTC. Residues: CASTSGPGGETQYF.